This is a list of T cell receptor beta chains from one sample in a study of cytomegalovirus exposure and HLA in healthy donors. Sequenced by immunoSEQ multiplex PCR; TCRdb stores in-frame clones only, minus some. The sample gives some 200,000 clones, about two thirds of which show up once; roughly 2.5% is in the top ten. The sample was PBMCs. These receptors all stem from a man between 40 and 49 years old in good health and CMV-seropositive. CDR3s include the opening cysteine and the closing phenylalanine or tryptophan. A D gene is named only where the DNA matches it firmly. For some rows the clone size is stated as once, few or many, or as a class when expanded; others skip it.

TRBV6-5	-	TRBD1	TRBJ1-4	CASSRDRTTNEKLFF	TGTGCCAGCAGCCGGGACAGGACAACTAATGAAAAACTGTTTTTT
TRBV19	once	-	TRBJ2-5	CASSIGNLAETQYF	TGTGCCAGTAGTATAGGTAACCTAGCAGAGACCCAGTACTTC
TRBV5-1	-	-	TRBJ2-1	CASTGSDFREQFF	TGCGCCAGCACAGGCTCGGATTTCCGTGAGCAGTTCTTC
TRBV28	-	TRBD1	TRBJ1-2	CASSTRQGGYTF	TGTGCCAGCAGTACCCGACAGGGGGGCTACACCTTC
TRBV2	-	-	TRBJ1-3	CASSELRRDSSGNTIYF	TGTGCCAGCAGTGAATTGCGACGTGACTCCTCTGGAAACACCATATATTTT
TRBV10-3	-	TRBD1	TRBJ1-1	CAISVTGVTEAFF	TGTGCCATCAGTGTAACAGGGGTTACTGAAGCTTTCTTT
TRBV28	-	TRBD1	TRBJ2-2	CATKTGPGELFF	TGTGCCACCAAGACAGGGCCCGGGGAGCTGTTTTTT
TRBV4-3	few	TRBD1	TRBJ1-1	CASSQPTGYTEAFF	TGCGCCAGCAGCCAACCGACAGGGTACACTGAAGCTTTCTTT
TRBV19	few	-	TRBJ1-1	CASSTPPRGRWDTEAFF	TGTGCCAGTAGCACCCCCCCCAGAGGGAGGTGGGACACTGAAGCTTTCTTT
TRBV5-1	-	-	TRBJ1-1	CASSLASGIGTEAFF	TGCGCCAGCAGCTTGGCGTCGGGTATAGGCACTGAAGCTTTCTTT
TRBV18	-	-	TRBJ1-4	CASSPGAGNEKLFF	TGTGCCAGCTCACCAGGGGCGGGGAATGAAAAACTGTTTTTT
TRBV25-1	few	-	TRBJ1-4	CASGVSLDYATNEKLFF	TGTGCCAGCGGAGTGTCCCTTGACTACGCAACTAATGAAAAACTGTTTTTT
TRBV25-1	-	TRBD1	TRBJ2-5	CASRQGAGETQYF	TGTGCCAGCAGACAGGGGGCAGGGGAGACCCAGTACTTC
TRBV4-1	-	TRBD1	TRBJ2-3	CASSPTGVADTQYF	TGCGCCAGCAGCCCGACAGGGGTAGCAGATACGCAGTATTTT
TRBV28	-	-	TRBJ1-5	CASSFSVIQPQHF	TGTGCCAGCAGTTTTTCCGTAATCCAGCCCCAGCATTTT
TRBV19	-	-	TRBJ1-2	CASNPGGSKGAYSYGYTF	TGTGCCAGTAACCCGGGGGGTTCAAAGGGTGCGTACTCCTATGGCTACACCTTC
TRBV2	-	TRBD1	TRBJ2-1	CASRGGTGRYEQFF	TGTGCCAGCAGAGGAGGGACAGGTCGATATGAGCAGTTCTTC
TRBV7-9	-	-	TRBJ2-7	CASSLDYCEQYF	TGTGCCAGCAGCTTGGACTACTGCGAGCAGTACTTC
TRBV2	-	TRBD2	TRBJ2-5	CAGRGGGKETQYF	TGTGCCGGGCGGGGCGGGGGGAAAGAGACCCAGTACTTC
TRBV6-8	-	-	TRBJ1-3	CASSYPGQRGNTIYF	TGTGCCAGCAGTTACCCCGGACAGCGAGGAAACACCATATATTTT
TRBV2	-	-	TRBJ2-3	CASSVRSSTDTQYF	TGTGCCAGCAGTGTCAGGTCGTCCACAGATACGCAGTATTTT
TRBV4-3	-	TRBD1	TRBJ2-7	CASSQERTGGDEQYF	TGCGCCAGCAGCCAAGAGAGGACAGGGGGTGACGAGCAGTACTTC
TRBV5-1	once	-	TRBJ1-2	CASRPGLALNYGYTF	TGCGCCAGCAGACCAGGCCTAGCCCTTAACTATGGCTACACCTTC
TRBV11-1	few	TRBD1	TRBJ2-2	CASSAPGTGVFGELFF	TGTGCCAGCAGCGCCCCCGGGACAGGGGTTTTCGGGGAGCTGTTTTTT
TRBV7-2	-	-	TRBJ2-3	CASSLVGSGTDTQYF	TGTGCCAGCAGCTTAGTAGGTAGCGGCACAGATACGCAGTATTTT
TRBV5-1	few	TRBD2	TRBJ2-5	CASSIAASSGGARQTQYF	TGCGCCAGCAGCATTGCAGCCTCTAGCGGGGGGGCAAGACAGACCCAGTACTTC
TRBV6-4	-	TRBD1	TRBJ2-7	CASLPRRDRGPYEQYF	TGTGCCAGCCTCCCACGGCGGGACAGGGGCCCCTACGAGCAGTACTTC
TRBV5-6	-	TRBD1	TRBJ2-1	CASSLVQGIYEQFF	TGTGCCAGCAGCTTGGTACAGGGGATTTATGAGCAGTTCTTC
TRBV5-1	-	-	TRBJ2-4	CASSFDRTGLSIQYF	TGCGCCAGCAGCTTTGACAGGACGGGATTAAGCATTCAGTACTTC
TRBV7-9	-	TRBD1	TRBJ2-7	CASSLRDRASEQYF	TGTGCCAGCAGCTTAAGGGACAGGGCTTCCGAGCAGTACTTC
TRBV9	-	-	TRBJ1-1	CASSVGAGDTEAFF	TGTGCCAGCAGCGTAGGGGCAGGGGACACTGAAGCTTTCTTT
TRBV5-1	-	TRBD1	TRBJ1-2	CASSWGQGAGLGYTF	TGCGCCAGCAGCTGGGGACAGGGGGCAGGCCTTGGCTACACCTTC
TRBV5-1	-	TRBD2	TRBJ2-2	CASSLRGTSDTGELFF	TGCGCCAGCAGCTTGCGCGGGACTAGCGACACCGGGGAGCTGTTTTTT
TRBV5-1	-	TRBD1	TRBJ1-2	CASSLGQGVDGYTF	TGCGCCAGCAGCTTGGGGCAGGGGGTCGATGGCTACACCTTC
TRBV28	-	-	TRBJ1-2	CASSAERASGTYGYTF	TGTGCCAGCAGCGCCGAACGCGCCAGTGGGACTTATGGCTACACCTTC
TRBV29-1	-	TRBD1	TRBJ1-1	CSTRQGDTEAFF	TGCAGTACTAGACAGGGTGACACTGAAGCTTTCTTT
TRBV23-1	-	TRBD1	TRBJ2-7	CASSQSSFMRQGNEQYF	TGCGCCAGCAGTCAATCTAGTTTTATGAGACAGGGGAACGAGCAGTACTTC
TRBV10-2	-	TRBD1	TRBJ2-2	CASNGQGVAGELFF	TGCGCCAGCAACGGACAGGGGGTCGCCGGGGAGCTGTTTTTT
TRBV29-1	-	-	TRBJ2-3	CSVEGAGSTDTQYF	TGCAGCGTTGAAGGGGCAGGAAGCACAGATACGCAGTATTTT